The next 16 T cell receptor beta chains were all read from a single sample in a study of cytomegalovirus exposure and HLA in healthy donors. The PCR was carried out with 60 Vbeta primers and 13 Jbeta primers. Repertoires were generated with immunoSEQ multiplex PCR, while TCRdb's copy carries only in-frame clones and drops some. The table lists approximately 200,000 clones, 70% to 80% of them singletons. The sample taken for sequencing was PBMCs. These receptors all stem from a woman younger than 45 in good health and CMV-seropositive.

To note about this clone: The junction shows a germline mismatch at one end, possibly a read error. CDR3 nucleotides: TGCGCCAGCAGCTTGGATCAGGGCTTC. Translated: CASSLDQGF. The rearrangement joins TRBV5-1 to TRBJ2-7; weak D call: TRBD1 (5 bases). The CDR3 runs to 9 residues. CDR1 is SGHRS and CDR2 is YFSETQ in the germline V gene.

The chain carries TRBV9 and TRBJ2-2, with D maybe TRBD1 (5 bases). The CDR3 consists of 14 residues. Germline assignment: CDR1 SGDLS and CDR2 YYNGEE. Trimming removed 0 bases from V and 8 bases from J, with 11 bases in between. The CDR3 region has the DNA TGTGCCAGCAGCGTAGGGCAGGGTGGAGGGGAGCTGTTTTTT. Translation: CASSVGQGGGELFF.

The chain joins TRBV2 to TRBJ2-6, with D hard to call. The CDR3 has 14 residues. The germline V gene has CDR1 SNHLY and CDR2 FYNNEI. V lost 6 bases to trimming and J lost 2 bases, with 8 bases between them. The CDR3 is CASRADTGANVLTF. Written as DNA, the CDR3 is TGTGCCAGCAGGGCAGATACTGGGGCCAACGTCCTGACTTTC.

J is TRBJ2-7 and V is TRBV5-6; 7 nucleotides line up with TRBD2. V was clipped by 4 bases and J by 7 bases; unmatched bases: 11. CDR1 and CDR2 from the germline V gene are SGHDT and YYEEEE. The CDR3 is made up of 14 amino acids. CDR3 nucleotides: TGTGCCAGCAGCGCCCGGACTAGGCGTCGGGAGCAGTACTTC. Its translation: CASSARTRRREQYF. Full variable domain (missing parts from reference TRBV5-6 and TRBJ2-7): DAGVTQSPTHLIKTRGQQVTLRCSPKSGHDTVSWYQQALGQGPQFIFQYYEEEERQRGNFPDRFSGHQFPNYSSELNVNALLLGDSALYLCASSARTRRREQYFGPGTRLTVT.

The chain uses TRBV11-3 and TRBJ2-3; 11 positions match TRBD2. Per germline, CDR1 SGHNT and CDR2 YENEEA. Germline trimming cut 5 bases from V and 9 bases from J; bases unmatched to any gene: 4. The CDR3 covers 13 residues. The CDR3 is CASSPGLAATQYF. The CDR3 DNA follows: TGTGCCAGCAGCCCGGGACTAGCGGCCACGCAGTATTTT.

The rearrangement uses TRBV4-3 and TRBJ2-3, with D possibly being TRBD1 (5 bases). Trimming pared 1 base from V and 4 bases from J, leaving 12 bases between. Germline V lookup: CDR1 LGHNA, CDR2 YSLEER. This CDR3 spans 15 amino acids. CDR3 sequence reads: CASSQARQGSDTQYF. The CDR3 region has the DNA TGCGCCAGCAGCCAAGCAAGGCAGGGATCAGATACGCAGTATTTT.

V gene TRBV29-1 combines with J gene TRBJ2-3; 8 bases map to TRBD2. The CDR3 runs to 12 residues. The germline V gene encodes CDR1 SQVTM and CDR2 ANQGSEA. Unmatched junction bases numbered 5, after V lost 4 bases and J lost 8 bases. CDR3 amino acids: CSVVPSGGTQYF. The CDR3 region has the DNA TGCAGCGTTGTTCCCAGCGGGGGTACGCAGTATTTT.

The J gene is TRBJ1-2, the V gene TRBV2; D remains unclear. The CDR3 has 15 residues. The germline V and J ends were trimmed by 1 base and 2 bases, with 11 bases remaining between them. CDR1 and CDR2 from the germline V gene are SNHLY and FYNNEI. The CDR3 DNA follows: TGTGCCAGCAGTGAAGATGGGGAGATGAACTATGGCTACACCTTC. Residues: CASSEDGEMNYGYTF.

J is TRBJ2-3 and V is TRBV7-2; TRBD2 aligns across 8 bases. This CDR3 region has 18 residues. V lost 2 bases to trimming and J lost 1 base; unmatched junction nucleotides: 11. Germline CDR1 SGHTA, CDR2 FQGNSA. CDR3 bases: TGTGCCAGCAGCTTAACTTGGGCGGGGGGAACGGGCACAGATACGCAGTATTTT. It yields the protein CASSLTWAGGTGTDTQYF.

This clone was counted only a few times. The J gene is TRBJ2-3, the V gene TRBV10-3; 15 nucleotides align to TRBD2. The germline CDR1 and CDR2 sequences are ENHRY and SYGVKD. Unmatched junction bases numbered 9, after V lost 6 bases and J lost 2 bases. The CDR3 totals 18 residues. CDR3 in amino acids: CAIRGGLAGGLSTDTQYF. The CDR3 DNA sequence: TGTGCCATCAGGGGGGGACTAGCGGGAGGCCTCTCCACAGATACGCAGTATTTT.

The CDR3 region is CASSTEREGPRGQYF. The CDR3 DNA is TGTGCCAGCAGTACCGAGCGGGAGGGCCCTCGTGGGCAGTATTTT. The chain carries TRBV7-2 and TRBJ2-3, with 10 bases that match TRBD2. Germline values: CDR1 SGHTA, CDR2 FQGNSA. Germline trimming cut 6 bases from V and 11 bases from J; bases unmatched to any gene: 14. The CDR3 consists of 15 residues. Complete variable domain (other parts from reference TRBV7-2 and TRBJ2-3): GAGVSQSPSNKVTEKGKDVELRCDPISGHTALYWYRQSLGQGLEFLIYFQGNSAPDKSGLPSDRFSAERTGGSVSTLTIQRTQQEDSAVYLCASSTEREGPRGQYFGPGTRLTVL.

This clone was seen only a few times. CDR3 coding DNA: TGTGCCAGTAGCCAATCTCCGGGACTGAGAAACACCATATATTTT. Its protein product is CASSQSPGLRNTIYF. The chain combines TRBV19 with TRBJ1-3; tentatively, D is TRBD1 (5 bases). The CDR3 loop spans 15 amino acids. The germline V gene encodes CDR1 LNHDA and CDR2 SQIVND (reference sequence). V was cut by 6 bases and J by 5 bases, with 17 bases left in between.

This chain links TRBV21-1 with TRBJ1-5. TRBV21-1 is noted as a pseudogene. The CDR3 has 19 residues. The CDR3 nucleotides are TGTGCCAGCAGCCCATGTCTTGAGGTCAAGATATATAGCAATCAGCCCCAGCATTTT. Protein product: CASSPCLEVKIYSNQPQHF.

The chain recombines TRBV2 with TRBJ2-7, with D uncertain. This CDR3 has 13 residues. V was cut by 8 bases and J by 4 bases, with 15 bases left in between. The germline CDR1 and CDR2 sequences are SNHLY and FYNNEI. The CDR3 bases are TGTGCCAGCTGTCGGTCTGCCGCATACGAGCAGTACTTC. This encodes CASCRSAAYEQYF.

The J gene is TRBJ1-2, the V gene TRBV29-1; D is undetermined. V dropped 8 bases and J dropped 0 bases, with 13 bases sitting between them. Germline V lookup: CDR1 SQVTM, CDR2 ANQGSEA. The CDR3 sequence is 13 residues long. The CDR3 coding sequence is TGCAGCTGGGCGACCGACGCTAACTATGGCTACACCTTC. Residues: CSWATDANYGYTF.

The chain recombines TRBV6-5 with TRBJ2-3; the match to TRBD1 covers 10 bases. From germline, CDR1 is MNHEY and CDR2 SVGAGI. The length of the CDR3 is 15 residues. Losses at the gene ends were 7 bases for V and 2 bases for J; bases not matched to a gene: 6. The CDR3 spells CASTPGTGDTDTQYF. In DNA form, the CDR3 reads TGTGCCAGCACCCCAGGGACAGGGGACACAGATACGCAGTATTTT.